Reported below is one T cell receptor beta chain. The data belong to a study of blood T cell repertoires in COVID-19. The CDR3 has 17 amino acids. Only in-frame clones appear in the TCRdb table, and some are missing; sequencing was by immunoSEQ multiplex PCR. The top ten clones hold more than 2% of a sample with about 120,000 clones, 80% to 90% of them seen once. The sequencing sample was made of peripheral blood. The V and J genes are TRBV21-1 and TRBJ1-2; TRBD1, the D gene given by the table, was not confirmed from the DNA. TRBV21-1 is annotated as a pseudogene. The TCR comes from a woman in her forties or fifties with acute or convalescent COVID-19. DNA for the CDR3: TGTGCCAGCAGCTTACGACAGGGGGGACTTCTTCTCTATGGCTACACCTTC. Protein product: CASSLRQGGLLLYGYTF.